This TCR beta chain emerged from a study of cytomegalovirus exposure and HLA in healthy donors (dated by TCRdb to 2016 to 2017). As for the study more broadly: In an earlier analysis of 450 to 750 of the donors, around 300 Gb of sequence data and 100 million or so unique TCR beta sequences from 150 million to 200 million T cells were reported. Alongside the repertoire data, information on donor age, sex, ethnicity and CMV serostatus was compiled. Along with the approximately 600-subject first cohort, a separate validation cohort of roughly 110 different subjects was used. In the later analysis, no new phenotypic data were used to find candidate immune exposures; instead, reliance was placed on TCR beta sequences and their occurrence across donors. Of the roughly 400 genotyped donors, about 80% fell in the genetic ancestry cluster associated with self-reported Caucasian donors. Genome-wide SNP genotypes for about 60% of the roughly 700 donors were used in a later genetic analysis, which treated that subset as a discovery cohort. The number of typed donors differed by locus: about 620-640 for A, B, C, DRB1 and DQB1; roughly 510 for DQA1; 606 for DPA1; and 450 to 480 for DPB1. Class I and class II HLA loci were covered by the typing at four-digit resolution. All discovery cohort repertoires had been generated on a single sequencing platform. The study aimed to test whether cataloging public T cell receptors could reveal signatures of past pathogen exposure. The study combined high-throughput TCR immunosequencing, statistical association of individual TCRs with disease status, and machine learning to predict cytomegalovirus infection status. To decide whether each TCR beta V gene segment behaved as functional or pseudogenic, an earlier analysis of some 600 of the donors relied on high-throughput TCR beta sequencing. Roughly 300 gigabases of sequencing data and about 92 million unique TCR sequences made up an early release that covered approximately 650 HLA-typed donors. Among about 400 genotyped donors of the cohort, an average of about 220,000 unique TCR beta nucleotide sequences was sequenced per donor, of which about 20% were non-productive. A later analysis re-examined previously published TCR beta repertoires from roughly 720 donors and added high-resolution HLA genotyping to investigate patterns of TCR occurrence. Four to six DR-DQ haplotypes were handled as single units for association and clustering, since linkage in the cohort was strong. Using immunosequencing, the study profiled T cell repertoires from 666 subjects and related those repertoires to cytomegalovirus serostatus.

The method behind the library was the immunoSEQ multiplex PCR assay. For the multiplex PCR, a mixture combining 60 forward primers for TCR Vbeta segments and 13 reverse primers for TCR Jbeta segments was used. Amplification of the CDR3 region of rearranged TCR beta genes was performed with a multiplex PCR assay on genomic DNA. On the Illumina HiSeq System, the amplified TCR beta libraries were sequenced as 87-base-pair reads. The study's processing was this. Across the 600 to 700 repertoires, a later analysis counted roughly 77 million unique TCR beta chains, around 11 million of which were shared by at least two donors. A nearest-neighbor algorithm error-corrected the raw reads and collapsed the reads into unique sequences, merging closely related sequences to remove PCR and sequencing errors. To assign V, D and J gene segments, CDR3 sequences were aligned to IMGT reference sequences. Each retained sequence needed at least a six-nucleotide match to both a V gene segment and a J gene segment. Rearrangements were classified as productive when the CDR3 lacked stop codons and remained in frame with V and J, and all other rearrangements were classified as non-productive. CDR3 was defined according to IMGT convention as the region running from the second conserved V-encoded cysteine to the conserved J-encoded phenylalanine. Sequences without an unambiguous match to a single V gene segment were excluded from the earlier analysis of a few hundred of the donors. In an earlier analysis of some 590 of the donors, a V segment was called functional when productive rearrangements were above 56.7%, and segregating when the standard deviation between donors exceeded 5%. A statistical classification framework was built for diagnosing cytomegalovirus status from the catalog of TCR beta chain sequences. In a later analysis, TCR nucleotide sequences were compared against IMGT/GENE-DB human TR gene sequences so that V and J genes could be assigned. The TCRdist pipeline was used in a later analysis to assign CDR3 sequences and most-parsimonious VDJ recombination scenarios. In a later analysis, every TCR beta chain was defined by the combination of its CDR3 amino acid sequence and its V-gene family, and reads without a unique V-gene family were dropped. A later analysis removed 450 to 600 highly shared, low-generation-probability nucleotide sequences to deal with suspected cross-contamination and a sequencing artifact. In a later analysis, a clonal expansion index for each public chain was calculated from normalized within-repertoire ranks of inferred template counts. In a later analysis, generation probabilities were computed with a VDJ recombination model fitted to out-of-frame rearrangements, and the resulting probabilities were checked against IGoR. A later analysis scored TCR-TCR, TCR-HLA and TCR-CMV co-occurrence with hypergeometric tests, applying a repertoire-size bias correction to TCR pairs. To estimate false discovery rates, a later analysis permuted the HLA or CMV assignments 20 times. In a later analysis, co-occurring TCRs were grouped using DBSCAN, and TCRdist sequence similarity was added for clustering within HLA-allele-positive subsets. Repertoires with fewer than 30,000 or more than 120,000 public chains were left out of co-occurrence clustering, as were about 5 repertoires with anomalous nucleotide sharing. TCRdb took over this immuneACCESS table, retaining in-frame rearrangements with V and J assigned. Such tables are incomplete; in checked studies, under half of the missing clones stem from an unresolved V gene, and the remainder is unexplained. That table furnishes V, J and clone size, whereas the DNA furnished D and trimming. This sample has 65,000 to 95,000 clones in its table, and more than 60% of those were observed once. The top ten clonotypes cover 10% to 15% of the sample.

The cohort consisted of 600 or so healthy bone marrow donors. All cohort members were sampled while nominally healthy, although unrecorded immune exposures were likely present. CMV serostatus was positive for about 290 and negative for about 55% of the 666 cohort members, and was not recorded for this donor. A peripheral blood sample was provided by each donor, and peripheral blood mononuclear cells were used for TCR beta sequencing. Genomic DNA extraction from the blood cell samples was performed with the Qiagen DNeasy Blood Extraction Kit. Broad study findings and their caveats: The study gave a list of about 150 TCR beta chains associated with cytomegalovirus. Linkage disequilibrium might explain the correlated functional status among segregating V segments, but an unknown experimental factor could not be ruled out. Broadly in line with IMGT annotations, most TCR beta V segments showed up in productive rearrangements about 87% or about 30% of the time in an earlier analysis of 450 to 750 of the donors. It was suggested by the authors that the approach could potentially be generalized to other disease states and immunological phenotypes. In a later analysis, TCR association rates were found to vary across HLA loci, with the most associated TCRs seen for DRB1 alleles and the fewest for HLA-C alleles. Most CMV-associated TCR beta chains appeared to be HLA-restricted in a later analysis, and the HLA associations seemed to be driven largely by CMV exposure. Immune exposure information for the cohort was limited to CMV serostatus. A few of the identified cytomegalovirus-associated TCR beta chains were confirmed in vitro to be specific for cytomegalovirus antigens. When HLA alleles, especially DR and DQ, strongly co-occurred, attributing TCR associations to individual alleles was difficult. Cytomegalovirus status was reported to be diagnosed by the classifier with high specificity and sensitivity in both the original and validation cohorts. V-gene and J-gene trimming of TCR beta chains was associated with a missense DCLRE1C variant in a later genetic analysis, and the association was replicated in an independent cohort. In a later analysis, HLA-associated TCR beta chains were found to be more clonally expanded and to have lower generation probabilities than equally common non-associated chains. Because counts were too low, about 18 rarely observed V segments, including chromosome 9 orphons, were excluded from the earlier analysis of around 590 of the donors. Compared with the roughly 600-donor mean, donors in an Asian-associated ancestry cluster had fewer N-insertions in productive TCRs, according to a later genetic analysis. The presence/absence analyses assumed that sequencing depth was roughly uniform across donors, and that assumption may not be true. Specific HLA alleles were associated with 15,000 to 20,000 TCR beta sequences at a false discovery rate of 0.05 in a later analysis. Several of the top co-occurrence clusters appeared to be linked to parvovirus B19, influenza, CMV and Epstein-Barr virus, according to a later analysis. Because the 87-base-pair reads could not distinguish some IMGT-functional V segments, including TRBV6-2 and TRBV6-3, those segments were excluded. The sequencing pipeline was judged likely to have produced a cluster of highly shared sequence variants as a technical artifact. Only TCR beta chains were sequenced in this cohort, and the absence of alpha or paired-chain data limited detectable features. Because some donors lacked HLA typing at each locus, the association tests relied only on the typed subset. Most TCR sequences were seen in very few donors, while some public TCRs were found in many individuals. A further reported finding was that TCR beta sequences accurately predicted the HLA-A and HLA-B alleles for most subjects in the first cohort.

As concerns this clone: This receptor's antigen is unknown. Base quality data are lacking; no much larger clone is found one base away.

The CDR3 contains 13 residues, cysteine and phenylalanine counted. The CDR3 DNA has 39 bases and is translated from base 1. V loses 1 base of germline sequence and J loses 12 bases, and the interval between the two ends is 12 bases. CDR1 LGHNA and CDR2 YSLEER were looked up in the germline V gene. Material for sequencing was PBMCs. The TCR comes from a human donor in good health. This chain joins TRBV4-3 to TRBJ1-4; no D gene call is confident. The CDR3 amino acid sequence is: CASSQGTGEELFF. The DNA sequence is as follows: TGCGCCAGCAGCCAAGGGACGGGAGAAGAACTGTTTTTT.